The 24 T cell receptor beta chains presented below share a single source sample, sequenced in a study of blood T cell repertoires in COVID-19. Some clones are missing from TCRdb's copy, which holds only in-frame ones; the method was immunoSEQ multiplex PCR. Seen here are approximately 140,000 clones, about nine tenths observed once, and the top ten hold about 2.5%. Sequenced: peripheral blood. These receptors were taken from a human donor in a cohort sampled during active COVID-19.

This sequence joins TRBV7-8 and TRBJ1-6; D is uncertain. V was clipped by 1 base and J by 7 bases, with 11 bases between them. This CDR3 comprises 15 residues. The germline V gene has CDR1 SGHVS and CDR2 FQNEAQ. CDR3 residues: CASSLVPGRNSPLHF. The CDR3 DNA reads as TGTGCCAGCAGCTTAGTCCCGGGGAGGAATTCACCCCTCCACTTT.

The CDR3 DNA is TGCGCCAGCAGCCCTAGCGGGGGGGCGTCCGATACGCAGTATTTT. This sequence encodes CASSPSGGASDTQYF. The rearrangement links TRBV5-1 to TRBJ2-3; 12 bases agree with TRBD2. Germline assignment: CDR1 SGHRS and CDR2 YFSETQ. V was pared by 4 bases and J by 6 bases, with 6 bases of the junction left unmatched. The CDR3 length is 15 residues.

The V gene is TRBV11-2, the J gene TRBJ1-2; 8 bases match TRBD1. J lost 7 bases, V lost 1 base, and 8 bases had no gene match. The germline V gene encodes CDR1 SGHAT and CDR2 FQNNGV. This CDR3 is built from 15 residues. The CDR3 here is CASSLVAGGASGYTF. CDR3 bases: TGTGCCAGCAGCTTAGTGGCAGGGGGCGCCTCTGGCTACACCTTC. Supplemented by reference TRBV11-2 and TRBJ1-2, the full variable domain reads EAGVAQSPRYKIIEKRQSVAFWCNPISGHATLYWYQQILGQGPKLLIQFQNNGVVDDSQLPKDRFSAERLKGVDSTLKIQPAKLEDSAVYLCASSLVAGGASGYTFGSGTRLTVV.

The CDR3 here is CASSHPRGRDRGRQFF. The CDR3 nucleotides read TGTGCCAGCAGCCACCCAAGGGGGAGGGACAGGGGTCGTCAGTTCTTC. The chain has TRBV3-1 (or the pseudogene TRBV3-2) and TRBJ2-1, with 10 bases aligning to TRBD1. This CDR3 region has 16 residues. Trimming took 3 bases from V and 13 from J; bases not matched to a gene: 15. Germline CDR1 LGHDT, CDR2 YNNKEL (reference sequence).

This clone has just one count. This chain links TRBV16 with TRBJ1-4; D might be TRBD1 (6 bases). This CDR3 is 14 amino acids long. The V and J ends lost 6 bases and 0 bases respectively, with 8 bases between them. Germline CDR1 and CDR2: KGHSY and FQNENV. The CDR3 sequence: CASRDSTTNEKLFF. The CDR3 DNA reads as TGTGCCAGCAGGGACAGCACAACTAATGAAAAACTGTTTTTT.

V and J are TRBV2 and TRBJ2-3; 10 bases agree with TRBD2. J lost 2 bases, V lost 7 bases, and 18 bases had no gene match. CDR3 size: 19 residues. Germline V gives CDR1 SNHLY, CDR2 FYNNEI. The chain's CDR3 is CASTEGGKTSGVFTDTQYF. The CDR3 DNA is TGTGCCAGCACGGAGGGTGGGAAAACTAGCGGGGTTTTCACAGATACGCAGTATTTT.

The chain links TRBV3-1 (or the pseudogene TRBV3-2) to TRBJ2-3; no clear D. The V gene lost 0 bases and the J gene lost 1 base, with 11 bases spanning the gap. CDR3 length: 16 amino acids. Per germline, CDR1 LGHDT and CDR2 YNNKEL (reference sequence). The DNA for the CDR3 is TGTGCCAGCAGCCAAGATCGCCTAGGAGGCACAGATACGCAGTATTTT. Its protein product is CASSQDRLGGTDTQYF.

V is TRBV5-8 and J is TRBJ1-5; possible D gene TRBD1, 5 bases. CDR1 is SGHTS, CDR2 YDEGEE, per germline. This CDR3 is 16 amino acids long. With 3 bases removed from V and 7 bases from J, the gap between germline ends came to 20 bases. The CDR3 DNA is TGTGCCAGCAGCTCTGGGACTCCCGGGGGGAGACAGCCCCAGCATTTT. It is translated as CASSSGTPGGRQPQHF.

V is TRBV15 and J is TRBJ1-1, with D tentatively TRBD1 (6 bases). CDR1 LNHNV and CDR2 YYDKDF come from the germline V gene (reference sequence). V gave up 5 bases and J gave up 2 bases, with 9 bases separating them. The CDR3 is made up of 13 amino acids. The CDR3, as DNA: TGTGCCACCAGCCCAGGGGCCAACACTGAAGCTTTCTTT. Translated, it gives CATSPGANTEAFF.

The CDR3: CASSLGPVRDRGYEQYF. The CDR3 nucleotides are TGCGCCAGCAGCTTGGGGCCAGTACGGGACAGGGGCTACGAGCAGTACTTC. The gene calls are TRBV5-1 and TRBJ2-7, with 10 bases aligning to TRBD1. V lost 0 bases, J lost 3 bases, and 9 bases stayed unmatched. Per germline, CDR1 SGHRS and CDR2 YFSETQ. This CDR3 comprises 17 residues.

The V and J genes are TRBV27 and TRBJ1-4; 10 bases map to TRBD1. The CDR3 consists of 15 residues. In germline, CDR1 is MNHEY, CDR2 SMNVEV (reference sequence). V dropped 5 bases and J dropped 3; count of bases not matched to a gene: 3. Here the CDR3 DNA reads TGTGCCAGCAGTGGGACAGGGGTTTCTAATGAAAAACTGTTTTTT. This encodes CASSGTGVSNEKLFF. Full variable domain (rest looked up from reference TRBV27 and TRBJ1-4): EAQVTQNPRYLITVTGKKLTVTCSQNMNHEYMSWYRQDPGLGLRQIYYSMNVEVTDKGDVPEGYKVSRKEKRNFPLILESPSPNQTSLYFCASSGTGVSNEKLFFGSGTQLSVL.

The rearrangement joins TRBV5-4 to TRBJ2-2; 8 bases match TRBD2. The trim removed 0 bases at V and 3 bases at J, leaving 7 bases unmatched. There are 17 residues in the CDR3. The germline V gene has CDR1 SGHNT and CDR2 YYREEE (reference sequence). The chain's CDR3 is CASSLGGASGHTGELFF. As DNA, the CDR3 is TGTGCCAGCAGCTTGGGGGGGGCTAGCGGGCACACCGGGGAGCTGTTTTTT.

The chain is built from TRBV24-1 and TRBJ2-5, with D perhaps matching TRBD2 (6 bases). This CDR3 spans 15 amino acids. The germline V gene has CDR1 KGHDR and CDR2 SFDVKD. V shed 2 bases and J shed 3 bases, with 12 bases lying between them. CDR3 protein: CATSDWAGSEETQYF. In DNA, the CDR3 is TGTGCCACCAGTGATTGGGCGGGGTCAGAAGAGACCCAGTACTTC.

The chain couples TRBV19 to TRBJ1-4, with D perhaps TRBD1 (5 bases). The V end lost 6 bases, the J end lost 4 bases, and 15 bases lay between the germline ends. Germline CDR1 LNHDA, CDR2 SQIVND (reference sequence). The CDR3 covers 15 residues. The CDR3: CASSAYDSLNEKLFF. CDR3 sequence (DNA): TGTGCCAGTAGCGCCTATGACAGCCTTAATGAAAAACTGTTTTTT.

This clone was seen just once. The V and J genes are TRBV30 and TRBJ1-1; no firm D call. Germline V CDR1 and CDR2: GTSNPN, SVGIG (reference sequence). V lost 4 bases, J lost 2 bases, and 14 bases lay in between. This CDR3 region has 14 residues. The chain's CDR3 is CAWKREQANTEAFF. In nucleotides, the CDR3 is TGTGCCTGGAAAAGGGAGCAGGCTAACACTGAAGCTTTCTTT.

The V call is TRBV6-5, the J call TRBJ2-7; a weak D match, TRBD1 (6 bases). In germline, CDR1 is MNHEY, CDR2 SVGAGI. V lost 2 bases, J lost 0 bases, and 14 bases lay in between. This CDR3 region has 16 residues. CDR3 sequence reads: CASSYGWGTSSYEQYF. The CDR3 DNA is TGTGCCAGCAGTTACGGGTGGGGGACAAGCTCCTACGAGCAGTACTTC.

This chain links TRBV9 with TRBJ2-1, with D tentatively TRBD2 (6 bases). CDR1 SGDLS and CDR2 YYNGEE come from the germline V gene. The length of the CDR3 is 15 residues. Trimming shortened V by 4 bases and J by 0 bases, and 11 bases separated the two germline ends. The CDR3 DNA reads TGTGCCAGCAGCCGAGACGGGAGCTCCTACAATGAGCAGTTCTTC. It specifies CASSRDGSSYNEQFF. Looking up the rest from reference TRBV9 and TRBJ2-1 gives the full variable domain: DSGVTQTPKHLITATGQRVTLRCSPRSGDLSVYWYQQSLDQGLQFLIQYYNGEERAKGNILERFSAQQFPDLHSELNLSSLELGDSALYFCASSRDGSSYNEQFFGPGTRLTVL.

V gene TRBV9 combines with J gene TRBJ2-1, with D perhaps TRBD1 (5 bases). This CDR3 has 15 amino acids. The V gene lost 0 bases and the J gene lost 5 bases, with 12 bases spanning the gap. Germline V gene data show CDR1 as SGDLS and CDR2 as YYNGEE. As DNA, the CDR3 is TGTGCCAGCAGCGTAGGTTGGGGCTCGCACAATGAGCAGTTCTTC. Its protein product is CASSVGWGSHNEQFF.

The rearrangement joins TRBV11-3 to TRBJ2-2; possible D gene TRBD1, 6 bases. The V and J ends lost 4 bases and 1 base respectively, with 16 bases between them. CDR3 length equals 17 residues. The germline V gene encodes CDR1 SGHNT and CDR2 YENEEA. The CDR3 here is CASSSTERGRNTGELFF. Written as DNA, the CDR3 is TGTGCCAGCAGCTCGACCGAGAGGGGGAGGAACACCGGGGAGCTGTTTTTT.

The chain links TRBV30 to TRBJ1-3; the D gene is possibly TRBD1 (6 bases). The V end lost 0 bases, the J end lost 3 bases, and 6 bases lay between the germline ends. The length of the CDR3 is 13 residues. Germline loops: CDR1 GTSNPN, CDR2 SVGIG (reference sequence). The CDR3, as DNA: TGTGCCTGGAGTGTACAGGGTGGAAACACCATATATTTT. Amino acid sequence: CAWSVQGGNTIYF.

The table lists this clone with a few counts. The chain recombines TRBV27 with TRBJ1-5, with D possibly matching TRBD1 (6 bases). This CDR3 is 14 amino acids long. V lost 3 bases and J lost 8, with 14 bases in between. CDR1 is MNHEY, CDR2 SMNVEV, per germline (reference sequence). The CDR3 DNA sequence: TGTGCCAGCAGTTTCCTCGGACAGCGAGAGCCCCAGCATTTT. Its translation: CASSFLGQREPQHF.

J is TRBJ2-2 and V is TRBV5-1, with D possibly TRBD2 on 6 matching bases. Germline V gives CDR1 SGHRS, CDR2 YFSETQ. The CDR3 covers 15 residues. The V and J ends lost 2 bases and 5 bases respectively, with 13 bases between them. CDR3 loop: CASSFGLPQTGELFF. CDR3 nucleotide sequence: TGCGCCAGCAGCTTCGGACTACCCCAGACCGGGGAGCTGTTTTTT.

V is TRBV12-3 or TRBV12-4 and J is TRBJ1-5; D unclear. The CDR3 runs 12 residues. The ends were cut back, 5 bases at V and 1 base at J, with 3 bases in the middle. This CDR3 is CASSPSNQPQHF. CDR3 DNA sequence: TGTGCCAGCAGTCCGAGCAATCAGCCCCAGCATTTT.

This chain uses TRBV3-1 (or the pseudogene TRBV3-2) with TRBJ1-1, with a possible D match to TRBD1 (5 bases). This CDR3 region has 13 residues. The germline V gene encodes CDR1 LGHDT and CDR2 YNNKEL (reference sequence). Between the trimmed V and J ends, which lost 3 bases and 9 bases, there was a span of 14 bases. Here the CDR3 reads CASSHAQEGKAFF. The CDR3 DNA reads TGTGCCAGCAGCCACGCCCAGGAGGGGAAAGCTTTCTTT.